These T cell receptor beta chains were read from a single sample in a study of blood T cell repertoires in COVID-19. Libraries were prepared by immunoSEQ multiplex PCR; TCRdb keeps only in-frame clonotypes and omits some of them. This table has approximately 160,000 clones, about 85% appearing once. Sequenced material: peripheral blood. These receptors originate from a man aged 60 to 75 who had recovered from COVID-19. Each CDR3 is given with its conserved first and last residue. The D gene is left open where the match is weak. Expanded clones are given a class, and other clones once, few, many or no size at all.

TRBJ2-7,TRBV7-2,once,TRBD2,TGTGCCAGCAGCTTAGTTCTAGCGGGGTCCTACGAGCAGTACTTC,CASSLVLAGSYEQYF
TRBJ2-2,TRBV11-3,-,-,TGTGCCAGCAGCATTCATAAGCTAGCCGGGGAGCTGTTTTTT,CASSIHKLAGELFF
TRBJ1-1,TRBV25-1,-,-,TGTGCCAGCAGTGAATTAGGAGGAGAGAACACTGAAGCTTTCTTT,CASSELGGENTEAFF
TRBJ1-2,TRBV7-8,few,-,TGTGCCAGCAGTCCAATGACTGGCCGAGCTAACTATGGCTACACCTTC,CASSPMTGRANYGYTF
TRBJ2-3,TRBV5-1,-,-,TGCGCCAGCAGCACCGGACAGGGAGGGACAGATACGCAGTATTTT,CASSTGQGGTDTQYF
TRBJ2-5,TRBV11-2,-,TRBD2,TGTGCCAGCAGCTCTTGGACTAGCAGGGAGACCCAGTACTTC,CASSSWTSRETQYF
TRBJ1-4,TRBV25-1,-,TRBD1,TGTGCCAGCAGTGGAGAATCCCGGACAGGGTGGGAGGAAAAACTGTTTTTT,CASSGESRTGWEEKLFF
TRBJ2-5,TRBV19,once,TRBD2,TGTGCCAGTAGTATACGTCGGGGGGGTCAAGAGACCCAGTACTTC,CASSIRRGGQETQYF
TRBJ1-1,TRBV7-9,-,TRBD1,TGTGCCAGCAGTGCCGGACAGGGAGAAGCTTTCTTT,CASSAGQGEAFF
TRBJ1-1,TRBV7-8,-,-,TGTGCCAGCAGCTCCAGAATCATGAACACTGAAGCTTTCTTT,CASSSRIMNTEAFF
TRBJ2-3,TRBV7-8,-,TRBD1,TGTGCCAGCAGCTTCCGCCGGCGACATACAGGGGTTCCTAGCACAGATACGCAGTATTTT,CASSFRRRHTGVPSTDTQYF
TRBJ2-1,TRBV6-2/TRBV6-3,-,TRBD1,TGTGCCAGCAGTTGGCGCCCGGACAGGCCGTCTGTGAATGAGCAGTTCTTC,CASSWRPDRPSVNEQFF
TRBJ2-7,TRBV27,-,TRBD1,TGTGCCGCAGGGGGCGCGGGCTACGAGCAGTACTTC,CAAGGAGYEQYF
TRBJ2-3,TRBV11-3,-,TRBD2,TGTGCCAGCAGCAGGACGGGACTAGCGGGGGATACGCAGTATTTT,CASSRTGLAGDTQYF
TRBJ1-5,TRBV15,-,TRBD1,TGTGCCACCAGCAGACTCACCCGGGACAGGGCCATAGGTTATAGCAATCAGCCCCAGCATTTT,CATSRLTRDRAIGYSNQPQHF
TRBJ1-1,TRBV11-2,-,-,TGTGCCAGCACCCGGGCAGGGGTAGGGAACACTGAAGCTTTCTTT,CASTRAGVGNTEAFF
TRBJ2-7,TRBV7-2,-,TRBD2,TGTGCCAGCAGCTTAAGCGGGGGGGCCTACGAGCAGTACTTC,CASSLSGGAYEQYF
TRBJ2-7,TRBV7-6,-,TRBD2,TGTGCCAGCAGCCCGACTAGCGGGGCCTCCTACGAGCAGTACTTC,CASSPTSGASYEQYF
TRBJ2-7,TRBV14,-,-,TGTGCCAGCAGCCCGACACTGAATCGGTACTCCTACGAGCAGTACTTC,CASSPTLNRYSYEQYF
TRBJ2-7,TRBV6-5,-,-,TGTGCCACTCGGAGCTCCTACGAGCAGTACTTC,CATRSSYEQYF
TRBJ2-7,TRBV12-3/TRBV12-4,-,-,TGTGCCAGCAGTCCGCAGGGGGGCTACGAGCAGTACTTC,CASSPQGGYEQYF
TRBJ1-1,TRBV7-2,-,TRBD1,TGTGCCAGCAGCACCGGGACAGGGTGGACTGAAGCTTTCTTT,CASSTGTGWTEAFF
TRBJ1-2,TRBV14,once,TRBD1,TGTGCCAGCAGCCTTCAGCAGGGGGGATATGGCTACACCTTC,CASSLQQGGYGYTF
TRBJ2-2,TRBV6-6,once,-,TGTGCCAGCAGGACTGACAGGAGTCGGGAGCTGTTTTTT,CASRTDRSRELFF